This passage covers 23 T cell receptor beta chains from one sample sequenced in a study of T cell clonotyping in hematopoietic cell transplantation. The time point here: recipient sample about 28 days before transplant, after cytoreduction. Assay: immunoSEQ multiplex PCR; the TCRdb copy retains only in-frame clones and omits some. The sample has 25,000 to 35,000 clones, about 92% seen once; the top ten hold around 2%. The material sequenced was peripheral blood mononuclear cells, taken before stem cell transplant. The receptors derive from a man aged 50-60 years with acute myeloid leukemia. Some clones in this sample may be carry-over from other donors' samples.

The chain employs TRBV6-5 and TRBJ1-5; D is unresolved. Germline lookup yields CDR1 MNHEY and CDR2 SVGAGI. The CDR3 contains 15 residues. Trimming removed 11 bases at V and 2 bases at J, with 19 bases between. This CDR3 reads CAVGGPSTGNQPQHF. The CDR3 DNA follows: TGTGCCGTAGGCGGGCCGTCTACGGGCAATCAGCCCCAGCATTTT.

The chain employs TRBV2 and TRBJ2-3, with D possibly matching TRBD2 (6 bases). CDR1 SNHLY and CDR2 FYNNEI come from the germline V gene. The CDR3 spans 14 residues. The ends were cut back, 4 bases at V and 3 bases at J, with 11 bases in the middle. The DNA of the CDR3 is TGTGCCAGCAGTGGTGGGGACTCTACAGATACGCAGTATTTT. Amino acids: CASSGGDSTDTQYF. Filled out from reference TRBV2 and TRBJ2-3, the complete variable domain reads EPEVTQTPSHQVTQMGQEVILRCVPISNHLYFYWYRQILGQKVEFLVSFYNNEISEKSEIFDDQFSVERPDGSNFTLKIRSTKLEDSAMYFCASSGGDSTDTQYFGPGTRLTVL.

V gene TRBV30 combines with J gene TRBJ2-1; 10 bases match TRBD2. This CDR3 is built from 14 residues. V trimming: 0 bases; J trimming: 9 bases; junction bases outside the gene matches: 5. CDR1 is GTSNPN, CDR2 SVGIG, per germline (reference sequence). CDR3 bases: TGTGCCTGGAGTGTGAGCGGGGGGGCCCGTGAGCAGTTCTTC. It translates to CAWSVSGGAREQFF.

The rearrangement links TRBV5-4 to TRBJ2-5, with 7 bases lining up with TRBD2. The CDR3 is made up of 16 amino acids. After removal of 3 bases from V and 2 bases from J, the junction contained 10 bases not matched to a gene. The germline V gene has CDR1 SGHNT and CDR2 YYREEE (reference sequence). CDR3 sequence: CASSYPGREGQETQYF. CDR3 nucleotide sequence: TGTGCCAGCAGCTACCCGGGGAGGGAGGGGCAAGAGACCCAGTACTTC.

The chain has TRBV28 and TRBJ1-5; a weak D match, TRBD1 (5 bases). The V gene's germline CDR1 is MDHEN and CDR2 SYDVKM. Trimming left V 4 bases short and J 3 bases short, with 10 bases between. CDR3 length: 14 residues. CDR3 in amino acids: CASSSPGNNQPQHF. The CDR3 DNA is TGTGCCAGCAGTTCCCCAGGGAACAATCAGCCCCAGCATTTT.

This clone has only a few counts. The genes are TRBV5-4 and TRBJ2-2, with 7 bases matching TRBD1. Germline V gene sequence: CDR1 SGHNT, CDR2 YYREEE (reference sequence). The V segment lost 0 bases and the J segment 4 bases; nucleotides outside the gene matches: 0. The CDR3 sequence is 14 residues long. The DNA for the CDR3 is TGTGCCAGCAGCTTGGACAGGGGCACCGGGGAGCTGTTTTTT. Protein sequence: CASSLDRGTGELFF.

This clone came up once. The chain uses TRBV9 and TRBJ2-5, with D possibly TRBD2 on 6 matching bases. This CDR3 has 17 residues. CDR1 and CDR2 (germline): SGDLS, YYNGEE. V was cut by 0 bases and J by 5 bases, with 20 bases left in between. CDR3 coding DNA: TGTGCCAGCAGCGTAGGAGCTAGCGACTCAACCGGGGAGACCCAGTACTTC. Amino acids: CASSVGASDSTGETQYF.

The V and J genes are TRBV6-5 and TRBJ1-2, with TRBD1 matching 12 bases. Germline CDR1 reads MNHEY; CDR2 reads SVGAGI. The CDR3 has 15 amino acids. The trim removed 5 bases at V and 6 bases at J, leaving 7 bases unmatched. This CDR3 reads CASSRPGTGGDGYTF. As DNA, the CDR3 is TGTGCCAGCAGTCGTCCCGGGACAGGGGGCGATGGCTACACCTTC.

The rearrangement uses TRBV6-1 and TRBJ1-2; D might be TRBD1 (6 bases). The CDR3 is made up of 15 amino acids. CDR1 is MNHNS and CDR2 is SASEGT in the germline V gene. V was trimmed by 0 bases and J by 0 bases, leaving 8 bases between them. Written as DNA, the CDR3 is TGTGCCAGCAGTGAAGCTTCAGGGGCTAACTATGGCTACACCTTC. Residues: CASSEASGANYGYTF.

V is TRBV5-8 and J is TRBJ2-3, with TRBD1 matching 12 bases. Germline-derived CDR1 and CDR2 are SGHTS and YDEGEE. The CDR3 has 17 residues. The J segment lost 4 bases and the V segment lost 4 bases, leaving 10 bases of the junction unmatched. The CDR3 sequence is CASSRGGGTGGADTQYF. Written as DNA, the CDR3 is TGTGCCAGCAGCAGGGGTGGTGGGACAGGGGGCGCAGATACGCAGTATTTT.

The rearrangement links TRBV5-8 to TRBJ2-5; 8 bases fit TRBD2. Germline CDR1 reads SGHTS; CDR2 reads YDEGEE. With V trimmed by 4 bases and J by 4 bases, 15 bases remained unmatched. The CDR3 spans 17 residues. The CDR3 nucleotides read TGTGCCAGCAGCCACCTCGGCTCGGGAGGGCCTAGAGAGACCCAGTACTTC. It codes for CASSHLGSGGPRETQYF.

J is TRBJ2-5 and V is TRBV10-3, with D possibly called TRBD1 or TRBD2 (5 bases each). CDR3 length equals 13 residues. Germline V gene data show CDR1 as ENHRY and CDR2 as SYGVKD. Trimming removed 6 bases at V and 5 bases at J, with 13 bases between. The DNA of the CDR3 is TGTGCCATCAGGGGGGTCGATGGGGAGACCCAGTACTTC. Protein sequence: CAIRGVDGETQYF.

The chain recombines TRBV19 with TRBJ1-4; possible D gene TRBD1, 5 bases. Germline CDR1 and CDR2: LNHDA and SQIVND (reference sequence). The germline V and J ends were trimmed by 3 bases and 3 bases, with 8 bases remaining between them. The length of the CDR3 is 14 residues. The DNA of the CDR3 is TGTGCCAGTAGTATCGACAGCTCTAATGAAAAACTGTTTTTT. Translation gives CASSIDSSNEKLFF.

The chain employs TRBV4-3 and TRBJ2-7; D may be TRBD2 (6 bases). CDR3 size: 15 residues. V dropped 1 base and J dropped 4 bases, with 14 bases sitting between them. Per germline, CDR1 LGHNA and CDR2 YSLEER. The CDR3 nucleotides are TGCGCCAGCAGCCAAGTCACCGGGAGTTTTTACGAGCAGTACTTC. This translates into CASSQVTGSFYEQYF.

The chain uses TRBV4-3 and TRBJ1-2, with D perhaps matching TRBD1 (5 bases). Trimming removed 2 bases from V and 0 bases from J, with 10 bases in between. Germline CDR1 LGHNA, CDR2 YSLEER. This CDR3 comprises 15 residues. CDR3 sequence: CASSQRVRANYGYTF. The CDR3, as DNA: TGCGCCAGCAGCCAACGTGTCAGGGCTAACTATGGCTACACCTTC.

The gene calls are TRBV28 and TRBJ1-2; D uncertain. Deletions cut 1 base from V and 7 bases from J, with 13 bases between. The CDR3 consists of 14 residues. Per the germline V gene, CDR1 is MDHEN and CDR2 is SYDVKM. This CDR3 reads CASSLYGHEGGYTF. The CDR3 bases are TGTGCCAGCAGTTTATACGGGCACGAGGGTGGCTACACCTTC.

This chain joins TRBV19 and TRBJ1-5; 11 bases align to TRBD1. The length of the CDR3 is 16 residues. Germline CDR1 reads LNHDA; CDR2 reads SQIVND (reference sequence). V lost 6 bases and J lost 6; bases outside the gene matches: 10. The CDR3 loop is CASRTRRDRGSQPQHF. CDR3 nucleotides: TGTGCCAGTAGGACCCGCCGGGACAGGGGGTCTCAGCCCCAGCATTTT.

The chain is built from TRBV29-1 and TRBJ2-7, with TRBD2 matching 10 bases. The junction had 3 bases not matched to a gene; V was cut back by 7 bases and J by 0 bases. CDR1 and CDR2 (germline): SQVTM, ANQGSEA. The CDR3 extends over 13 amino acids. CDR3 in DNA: TGCAGCGCTCTAGCGGGAGTCTCCTACGAGCAGTACTTC. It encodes CSALAGVSYEQYF.

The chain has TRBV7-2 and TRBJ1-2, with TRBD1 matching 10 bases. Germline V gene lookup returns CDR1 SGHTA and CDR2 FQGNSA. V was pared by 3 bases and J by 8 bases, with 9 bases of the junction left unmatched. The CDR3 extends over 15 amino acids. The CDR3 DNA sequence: TGTGCCAGCAGCTTGAGGGACAGGGGTTGGGACGGCTACACCTTC. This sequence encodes CASSLRDRGWDGYTF. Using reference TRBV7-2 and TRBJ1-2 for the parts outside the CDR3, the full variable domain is GAGVSQSPSNKVTEKGKDVELRCDPISGHTALYWYRQSLGQGLEFLIYFQGNSAPDKSGLPSDRFSAERTGGSVSTLTIQRTQQEDSAVYLCASSLRDRGWDGYTFGSGTRLTVV.

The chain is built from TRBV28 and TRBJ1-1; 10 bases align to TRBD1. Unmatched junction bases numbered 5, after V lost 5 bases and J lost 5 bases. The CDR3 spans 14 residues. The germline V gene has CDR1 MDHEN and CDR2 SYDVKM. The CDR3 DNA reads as TGTGCCAGCAGTGGACAGGGGGTCCTTACTGAAGCTTTCTTT. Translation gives CASSGQGVLTEAFF.

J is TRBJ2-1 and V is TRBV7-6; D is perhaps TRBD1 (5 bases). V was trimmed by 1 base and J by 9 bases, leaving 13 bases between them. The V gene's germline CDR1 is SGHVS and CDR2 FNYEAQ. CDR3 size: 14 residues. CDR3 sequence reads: CASSLGRRGGEQFF. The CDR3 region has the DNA TGTGCCAGCAGCTTAGGGAGAAGGGGTGGTGAGCAGTTCTTC.

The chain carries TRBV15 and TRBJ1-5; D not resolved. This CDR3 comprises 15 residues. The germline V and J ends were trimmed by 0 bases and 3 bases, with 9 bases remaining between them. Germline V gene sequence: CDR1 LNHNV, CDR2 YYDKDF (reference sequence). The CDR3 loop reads CATSRDQRYNQPQHF. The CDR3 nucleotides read TGTGCCACCAGCAGAGATCAAAGGTACAATCAGCCCCAGCATTTT.

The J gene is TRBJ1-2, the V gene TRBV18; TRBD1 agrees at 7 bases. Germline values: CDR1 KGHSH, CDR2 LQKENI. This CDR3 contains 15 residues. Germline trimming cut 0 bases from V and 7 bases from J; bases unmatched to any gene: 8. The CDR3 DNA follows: TGTGCCAGCTCACCACCTGAGGGGGCAAAGGTTGGCTACACCTTC. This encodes CASSPPEGAKVGYTF.